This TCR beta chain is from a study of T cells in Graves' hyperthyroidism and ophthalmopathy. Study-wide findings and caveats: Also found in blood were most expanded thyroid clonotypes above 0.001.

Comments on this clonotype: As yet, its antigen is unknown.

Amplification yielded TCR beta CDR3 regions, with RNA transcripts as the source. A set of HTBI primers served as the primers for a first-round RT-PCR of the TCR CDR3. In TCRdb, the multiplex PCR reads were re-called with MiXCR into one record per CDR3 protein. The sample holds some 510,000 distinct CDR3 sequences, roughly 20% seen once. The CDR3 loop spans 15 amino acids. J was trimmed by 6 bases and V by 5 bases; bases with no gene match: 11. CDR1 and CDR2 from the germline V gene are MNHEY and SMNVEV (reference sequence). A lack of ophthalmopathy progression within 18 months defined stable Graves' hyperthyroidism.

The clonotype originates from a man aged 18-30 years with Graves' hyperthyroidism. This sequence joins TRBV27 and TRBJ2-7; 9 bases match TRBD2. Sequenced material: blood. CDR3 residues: CASSPLGGGASEQYF. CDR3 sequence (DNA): TGTGCCAGCAGTCCACTAGGCGGGGGGGCTTCCGAGCAGTACTTC.